A selection of T cell receptor beta chains follows, all from one sample in a study of T cell changes during pregnancy in multiple sclerosis. The data were produced by immunoSEQ multiplex PCR, yet TCRdb's version contains in-frame clones alone and is incomplete. The sample holds roughly 99,000 clones, about 90% seen once. The input for sequencing was peripheral blood, taken after pregnancy. The source is a female donor in good health, enrolled as a control in a pregnancy study. Both conserved end residues are part of each CDR3. The D gene is left open where the match is weak. Clone size is stated in some rows and not others, as once, few, many or a class when expanded.

TRBJ1-3 | - | TRBV6-4 | - | CARDPRSFSRSGNTIYF | TGTGCCAGAGATCCGCGATCCTTCTCAAGATCTGGAAACACCATATATTTT
TRBJ2-4 | - | TRBV5-6 | - | CASSLPGDGIQYF | TGTGCCAGCAGCTTGCCCGGAGACGGCATTCAGTACTTC
TRBJ1-6 | TRBD1 | TRBV9 | - | CASSVGAGGNSPLHF | TGTGCCAGCAGCGTAGGGGCAGGGGGGAATTCACCCCTCCACTTT
TRBJ1-1 | - | TRBV5-1 | once | CASSLSGLVTEAFF | TGCGCCAGCAGCTTGTCGGGGTTGGTCACTGAAGCTTTCTTT
TRBJ2-1 | TRBD2 | TRBV7-3 | - | CASSLLPRTSGGDEQFF | TGTGCCAGCAGCCTACTTCCCCGGACTAGCGGGGGCGATGAGCAGTTCTTC
TRBJ2-5 | - | TRBV5-4 | - | CASSSEKDRQETQYF | TGTGCCAGCAGCTCCGAAAAAGACAGACAAGAGACCCAGTACTTC
TRBJ2-2 | TRBD2 | TRBV27 | - | CASSPTTSGRETGELFF | TGTGCCAGCAGTCCGACGACTAGCGGGAGAGAGACCGGGGAGCTGTTTTTT
TRBJ2-4 | - | TRBV6-4 | - | CASRQGILAKNIQYF | TGTGCCAGCAGGCAGGGGATATTAGCCAAAAACATTCAGTACTTC
TRBJ1-2 | - | TRBV6-1 | - | CASKATGSYGYTF | TGTGCCAGCAAAGCCACGGGATCCTATGGCTACACCTTC
TRBJ2-1 | TRBD2 | TRBV11-2 | - | CASSLGGGGGSYNEQFF | TGTGCCAGCAGCTTAGGTGGTGGCGGGGGATCCTACAATGAGCAGTTCTTC
TRBJ2-6 | - | TRBV15 | - | CATSGGGLSGANVLTF | TGTGCCACCAGCGGAGGAGGTTTAAGTGGGGCCAACGTCCTGACTTTC
TRBJ1-1 | - | TRBV5-1 | - | CASSLESGGTEAFF | TGCGCCAGCAGCTTGGAGTCGGGCGGGACTGAAGCTTTCTTT
TRBJ1-1 | TRBD1 | TRBV18 | - | CASSRTGDTEAFF | TGTGCCAGCTCAAGGACAGGGGACACTGAAGCTTTCTTT
TRBJ2-6 | TRBD2 | TRBV10-3 | - | CATVGLAEELSSGANVLTF | TGTGCCACTGTGGGACTAGCGGAAGAACTTAGCTCTGGGGCCAACGTCCTGACTTTC
TRBJ1-1 | TRBD1 | TRBV30 | once | CAWTGTGWSEAFF | TGTGCCTGGACCGGGACAGGATGGTCTGAAGCTTTCTTT
TRBJ2-7 | TRBD2 | TRBV6-5 | - | CASSLVTSGAGEQYF | TGTGCCAGCAGTTTGGTGACTAGCGGGGCTGGGGAGCAGTACTTC
TRBJ1-2 | TRBD1 | TRBV5-8 | - | CASSLGAGQGTYGYTF | TGTGCCAGCAGCTTGGGAGCTGGACAGGGCACCTATGGCTACACCTTC
TRBJ2-3 | TRBD1 | TRBV5-5 | - | CASSSGDRGRTDTQYF | TGTGCCAGCAGCTCGGGGGACAGGGGGCGGACAGATACGCAGTATTTT
TRBJ2-1 | - | TRBV5-1 | - | CASSSGDPDIEQFF | TGCGCCAGCAGTTCGGGGGATCCTGATATTGAGCAGTTCTTC
TRBJ2-6 | TRBD2 | TRBV10-3 | - | CANGGDGISGANVLTF | TGTGCCAACGGGGGGGACGGGATCTCTGGGGCCAACGTCCTGACTTTC
TRBJ2-1 | - | TRBV11-3 | once | CASSSTTTRANEQFF | TGTGCCAGTTCTAGCACGACCACAAGGGCCAATGAGCAGTTCTTC
TRBJ1-3 | TRBD1 | TRBV5-1 | - | CASSPTGFGNTIYF | TGCGCCAGCAGCCCGACAGGGTTCGGAAACACCATATATTTT
TRBJ1-2 | TRBD1 | TRBV28 | once | CASGERTGTNYGYTF | TGTGCCAGCGGGGAACGGACAGGAACTAACTATGGCTACACCTTC
TRBJ2-1 | TRBD2 | TRBV9 | - | CASSVVEGGLLNEQFF | TGTGCCAGCAGCGTAGTGGAGGGAGGGCTCCTCAATGAGCAGTTCTTC
TRBJ1-2 | - | TRBV7-3 | - | CASSLFSANYGYTF | TGTGCCAGCAGCTTATTTTCAGCTAACTATGGCTACACCTTC
TRBJ1-1 | - | TRBV4-1 | - | CASSPQQNTEAFF | TGCGCCAGCAGCCCGCAACAGAACACTGAAGCTTTCTTT
TRBJ2-3 | - | TRBV7-2 | - | CASSLKPGVSTDTQYF | TGTGCCAGCAGCTTAAAGCCGGGAGTGAGCACAGATACGCAGTATTTT
TRBJ2-1 | - | TRBV6-1 | - | CAGGREWYNEQFF | TGTGCCGGGGGGCGGGAGTGGTACAATGAGCAGTTCTTC
TRBJ2-7 | TRBD2 | TRBV4-1 | few | CASSQGLAYEQYF | TGCGCCAGCAGCCAGGGACTAGCTTACGAGCAGTACTTC
TRBJ1-2 | - | TRBV10-3 | - | CAISPNQNYGYTF | TGTGCCATCAGCCCAAATCAGAACTATGGCTACACCTTC
TRBJ1-2 | TRBD1 | TRBV19 | - | CASRRQGRGAYGYTF | TGTGCCAGTAGACGACAGGGCCGTGGGGCCTATGGCTACACCTTC
TRBJ2-3 | TRBD2 | TRBV5-4 | - | CASSLENSGGDTQYF | TGTGCCAGCAGCTTGGAAAATAGCGGGGGCGATACGCAGTATTTT
TRBJ2-1 | TRBD2 | TRBV11-2 | once | CASSLSASGRAEYNEQFF | TGTGCCAGCAGCTTATCAGCTAGCGGGAGGGCCGAGTACAATGAGCAGTTCTTC
TRBJ2-4 | TRBD1 | TRBV7-2 | - | CASSWGQGRLGSKNIQYF | TGTGCCAGCAGCTGGGGACAGGGGAGGTTGGGGTCCAAAAACATTCAGTACTTC
TRBJ2-1 | TRBD2 | TRBV2 | - | CASRTSGTNEQFF | TGTGCCAGCAGGACTAGCGGGACTAATGAGCAGTTCTTC
TRBJ1-5 | TRBD1 | TRBV28 | - | CASSLVWRIRTGGHQPQHF | TGTGCCAGCAGCTTAGTGTGGAGGATTAGGACAGGGGGCCATCAGCCCCAGCATTTT
TRBJ1-1 | - | TRBV5-6 | - | CASSSAGLPRNTEAFF | TGTGCCAGCAGCTCGGCGGGGCTACCTAGGAACACTGAAGCTTTCTTT
TRBJ1-1 | - | TRBV11-2 | - | CASSLMTGHTEAFF | TGTGCCAGCAGCTTGATGACAGGACACACTGAAGCTTTCTTT
TRBJ2-7 | - | TRBV19 | - | CATHFRCEQYF | TGTGCCACTCACTTCCGGTGCGAGCAGTACTTC
TRBJ1-4 | TRBD1 | TRBV10-3 | - | CAISESTTGAGEKLFF | TGTGCCATCAGTGAGTCGACGACAGGGGCAGGAGAAAAACTGTTTTTT
TRBJ2-1 | - | TRBV28 | - | CASILSGYNEQFF | TGTGCCAGCATACTGAGCGGCTACAATGAGCAGTTCTTC
TRBJ2-5 | - | TRBV10-1 | - | CASSESPPQETQYF | TGCGCCAGCAGTGAGTCTCCTCCCCAAGAGACCCAGTACTTC
TRBJ2-2 | - | TRBV6-1 | few | CASNQGETGELFF | TGTGCCAGCAATCAGGGTGAGACCGGGGAGCTGTTTTTT
TRBJ1-5 | TRBD1 | TRBV2 | - | CASSGTGGAGQPQHF | TGTGCCAGCAGTGGCACAGGGGGCGCGGGTCAGCCCCAGCATTTT
TRBJ2-1 | - | TRBV27 | - | CASSLPRGNGQFF | TGTGCCAGCAGTTTACCTAGAGGCAATGGGCAGTTCTTC
TRBJ1-1 | - | TRBV19 | - | CASSPIDRNTEAFF | TGTGCCAGTAGTCCGATCGACAGGAACACTGAAGCTTTCTTT
TRBJ1-2 | - | TRBV6-5 | - | CASSREAGYGYTF | TGTGCCAGCAGTCGAGAGGCAGGGTATGGCTACACCTTC
TRBJ2-1 | - | TRBV2 | - | CASSELSVAGFSSYNEQFF | TGTGCCAGCAGTGAATTATCGGTAGCCGGCTTTAGCTCCTACAATGAGCAGTTCTTC
TRBJ1-6 | TRBD1 | TRBV5-8 | - | CASSTGTVYNSPLHF | TGTGCCAGCAGCACCGGGACAGTTTATAATTCACCCCTCCACTTT
TRBJ2-5 | TRBD2 | TRBV7-9 | - | CASSFGGRAGETQYF | TGTGCCAGCAGCTTTGGGGGGAGGGCTGGAGAGACCCAGTACTTC
TRBJ2-7 | TRBD1 | TRBV6-5 | - | CASSYSSGGPYEQYF | TGTGCCAGCAGTTACTCCTCAGGGGGCCCCTACGAGCAGTACTTC
TRBJ1-2 | TRBD1 | TRBV5-4 | - | CASSLMTGGHYGYTF | TGTGCCAGCAGCTTGATGACAGGGGGACACTATGGCTACACCTTC
TRBJ2-2 | - | TRBV5-1 | - | CASSPTSPDTGELFF | TGCGCCAGCAGCCCGACTAGTCCCGACACCGGGGAGCTGTTTTTT
TRBJ2-1 | - | TRBV7-3 | - | CASSLTIRGTEQFF | TGTGCCAGCAGCTTAACGATAAGGGGTACTGAGCAGTTCTTC
TRBJ1-1 | TRBD1 | TRBV4-1 | - | CASSQVGTAGPEAFF | TGCGCCAGCAGCCAAGTAGGGACAGCCGGCCCCGAAGCTTTCTTT
TRBJ2-6 | TRBD1 | TRBV7-2 | - | CASSLVTGAGANVLTF | TGTGCCAGCAGCTTAGTCACAGGGGCCGGGGCCAACGTCCTGACTTTC
TRBJ2-1 | - | TRBV7-2 | - | CASRQDSNEQFF | TGTGCCAGCAGACAAGACAGCAATGAGCAGTTCTTC